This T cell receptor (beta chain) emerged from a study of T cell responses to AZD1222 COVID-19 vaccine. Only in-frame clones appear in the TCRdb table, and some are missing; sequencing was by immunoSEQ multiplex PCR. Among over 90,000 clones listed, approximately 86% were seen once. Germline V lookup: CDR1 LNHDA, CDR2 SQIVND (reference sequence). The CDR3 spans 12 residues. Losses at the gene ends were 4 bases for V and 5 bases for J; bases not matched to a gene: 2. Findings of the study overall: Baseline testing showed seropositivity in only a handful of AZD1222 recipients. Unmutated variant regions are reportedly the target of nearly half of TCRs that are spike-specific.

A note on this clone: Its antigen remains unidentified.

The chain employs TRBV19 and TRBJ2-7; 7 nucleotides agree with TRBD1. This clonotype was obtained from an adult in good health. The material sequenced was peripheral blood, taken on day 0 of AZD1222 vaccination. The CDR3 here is CASSKTGNEQYF. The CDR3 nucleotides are TGTGCCAGTAGTAAGACAGGGAACGAGCAGTACTTC.